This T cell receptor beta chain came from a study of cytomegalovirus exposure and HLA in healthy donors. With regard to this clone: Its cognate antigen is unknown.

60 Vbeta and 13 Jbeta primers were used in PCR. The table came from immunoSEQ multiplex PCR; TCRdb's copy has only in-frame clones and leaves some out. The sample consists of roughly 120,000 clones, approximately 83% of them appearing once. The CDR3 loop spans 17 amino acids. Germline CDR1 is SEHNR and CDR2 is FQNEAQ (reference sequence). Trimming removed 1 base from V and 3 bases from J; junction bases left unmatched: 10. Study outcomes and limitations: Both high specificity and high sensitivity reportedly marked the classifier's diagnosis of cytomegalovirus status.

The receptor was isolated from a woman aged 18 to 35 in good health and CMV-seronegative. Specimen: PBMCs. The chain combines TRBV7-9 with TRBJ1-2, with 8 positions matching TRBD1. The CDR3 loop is CASSLGSDRVPYYGYTF. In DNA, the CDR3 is TGTGCCAGCAGCTTAGGATCGGACAGGGTCCCCTACTATGGCTACACCTTC.